This TCR beta chain was captured in a study of cytomegalovirus exposure and HLA in healthy donors. This CDR3 contains 15 residues. Germline CDR1 SGHAT, CDR2 FQNNGV. V lost 1 base and J 2 bases, leaving 12 bases between the germline ends. This clone was seen just once. Separation from the roughly 670-subject first cohort characterized the approximately 120-subject validation cohort, to which the donors belonged. Assay: immunoSEQ multiplex PCR; the TCRdb copy retains only in-frame clones and omits some. Among roughly 300,000 clones, more than 75% were seen once, and the ten largest hold 0.92%. The sample comprised PBMCs. The TCR sequence derives from a woman aged 18-29 years in good health and CMV-seronegative. The rearrangement links TRBV11-2 to TRBJ2-7; no reliable D call. CDR3 sequence (DNA): TGTGCCAGCAGCTTAGTAGGCCAGGCCGCCTACGAGCAGTACTTC. The encoded protein is CASSLVGQAAYEQYF.